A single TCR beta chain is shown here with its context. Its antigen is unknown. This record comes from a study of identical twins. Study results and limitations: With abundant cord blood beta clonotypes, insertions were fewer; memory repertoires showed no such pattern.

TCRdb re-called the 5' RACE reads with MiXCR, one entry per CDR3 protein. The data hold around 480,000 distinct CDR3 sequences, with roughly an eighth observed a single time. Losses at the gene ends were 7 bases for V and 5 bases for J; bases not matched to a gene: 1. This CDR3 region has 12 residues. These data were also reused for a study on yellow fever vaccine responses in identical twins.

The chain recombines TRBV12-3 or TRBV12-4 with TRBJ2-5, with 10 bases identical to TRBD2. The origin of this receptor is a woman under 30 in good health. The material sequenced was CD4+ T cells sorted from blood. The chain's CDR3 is CASKLAGETQYF. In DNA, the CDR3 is TGTGCCAGCAAACTAGCGGGGGAGACCCAGTACTTC.